These T cell receptor beta chains were read from a single sample in a study of T cell repertoires in cytomegalovirus infection. TCRdb reprocessed the reads via MiXCR and lists one record per CDR3 protein. This table holds approximately 270,000 distinct CDR3 sequences, around 20% found once. These receptors have no known antigen. This sample comprised cultured PBMCs, obtained from culture after CMV antigen stimulation. All receptors come from a human donor in good health (CMV status not recorded). Some clones in this sample may be carry-over from other donors' samples. Both conserved end residues are trimmed from each CDR3.

TRBJ1-1	TRBV12-3/TRBV12-4	11	ASRQGYVTEAF
TRBJ2-5	TRBV11-2	13	ASSLPGRHQETQY
TRBJ1-2	TRBV9	13	ASSPFRRGVRGYT
TRBJ2-7	TRBV7-2	13	ASSPTEGAPYEQY
TRBJ2-1	TRBV7-8	13	ASSLTGREENEQF
TRBJ2-5	TRBV2	11	ASRQGDQETQY
TRBJ2-1	TRBV7-2	12	ASSPLGGYNEQF
TRBJ1-2	TRBV14	14	ASSQDLVSGDDGYT
TRBJ2-3	TRBV30	11	AWKRQGSHTQY
TRBJ2-4	TRBV7-2	11	ASSSQEGNIQY
TRBJ1-4	TRBV7-2	12	ASSRDGVNEKLF
TRBJ1-1	TRBV7-2	12	ASSLAGSPTEAF
TRBJ1-5	TRBV28	14	ASSLNRGYSNQPQH